One and the same sample provided the 25 T cell receptor beta chains below, sequenced in a study of vaccination effects on CD4 cells after COVID-19. Clones were sequenced by immunoSEQ multiplex PCR, and TCRdb holds only the in-frame ones, with some missing. The data contain about 48,000 clones, about 70% of them seen just once; the ten biggest clones take up approximately 16%. Antigen-specific CD4+ T cells expanded by the ViraFEST assay with viral peptide pools were then sequenced. Cultured cells yielded isolated CD4+ T cells after more than nine days. Either the BNT162b2 or mRNA-1273 vaccine was given to participants in two doses. Their cognate antigens are unknown. The sample in question was CD4+ T cells from PBMCs cultured with HCoV-OC43 spike peptides, obtained after COVID-19 vaccination. Subset specified: HCoV-OC43 spike overlapping peptide pool stimulation. The source is a human donor who received a COVID-19 vaccine.

V and J are TRBV9 and TRBJ2-1; D is unclear. The germline V gene encodes CDR1 SGDLS and CDR2 YYNGEE. V was shortened by 0 bases and J by 5 bases, with 9 bases between the two germline ends. This CDR3 contains 14 residues. The CDR3 nucleotides read TGTGCCAGCAGCGTAGGGTCGGGTAACAATGAGCAGTTCTTC. It encodes CASSVGSGNNEQFF.

This chain links TRBV6-5 with TRBJ2-6; 11 bases agree with TRBD1. Trimming at V came to 10 bases and at J to 3 bases, leaving 5 bases not matched to a gene. Germline lookup yields CDR1 MNHEY and CDR2 SVGAGI. This CDR3 spans 15 amino acids. CDR3 in amino acids: CATGQGAGGANVLTF. The CDR3 nucleotides read TGTGCCACCGGACAGGGGGCAGGTGGGGCCAACGTCCTGACTTTC.

The chain has TRBV12-5 and TRBJ1-1, with unresolved D. The ends were cut back, 7 bases at V and 5 bases at J, with 14 bases in the middle. This CDR3 has 13 amino acids. Per germline, CDR1 LGHNT and CDR2 FRNRAP. CDR3 loop: CASALEEGTEAFF. CDR3 coding DNA: TGTGCTAGTGCTCTAGAGGAGGGTACTGAAGCTTTCTTT.

V and J are TRBV7-9 and TRBJ2-3; D gene uncertain. V was pared by 0 bases and J by 0 bases, with 7 bases between. This CDR3 has 15 amino acids. CDR1 and CDR2 from the germline V gene are SEHNR and FQNEAQ (reference sequence). The CDR3 DNA is TGTGCCAGCAGCTTAGCTGGAACCAGCACAGATACGCAGTATTTT. The encoded protein is CASSLAGTSTDTQYF.

DNA of the CDR3: TGCGCCAGCAGCATAAAAACAGGGCTGAACACTGAAGCTTTCTTT. Translation: CASSIKTGLNTEAFF. The rearrangement joins TRBV5-1 to TRBJ1-1; D might be TRBD1 (6 bases). V lost 4 bases and J lost 0, with 13 bases in between. The CDR3 covers 15 residues. Germline V gene data show CDR1 as SGHRS and CDR2 as YFSETQ. The variable domain in full, with the rest retrieved from reference TRBV5-1 and TRBJ1-1, is KAGVTQTPRYLIKTRGQQVTLSCSPISGHRSVSWYQQTPGQGLQFLFEYFSETQRNKGNFPGRFSGRQFSNSRSEMNVSTLELGDSALYLCASSIKTGLNTEAFFGQGTRLTVV.

The count of this clone is one. The chain uses TRBV2 and TRBJ2-5, with D possibly being TRBD1 (6 bases). Between the trimmed V and J ends, which lost 2 bases and 7 bases, there was a span of 20 bases. The CDR3 runs 16 residues. Germline lookup yields CDR1 SNHLY and CDR2 FYNNEI. This chain's CDR3 is CASSETGVGAGGTQYF. In DNA form, the CDR3 reads TGTGCCAGCAGTGAAACCGGAGTGGGGGCCGGCGGGACCCAGTACTTC.

The chain recombines TRBV6-1 with TRBJ1-5, with a tentative D call TRBD1 (5 bases). The CDR3 totals 13 residues. V lost 2 bases to trimming and J lost 9 bases, with 11 bases between them. Germline values: CDR1 MNHNS, CDR2 SASEGT. CDR3 sequence: CASSEPYQGPQHF. CDR3 DNA: TGTGCCAGCAGTGAACCGTACCAGGGGCCCCAGCATTTT.

The rearrangement links TRBV19 to TRBJ2-5, with D maybe TRBD2 (5 bases). This CDR3 region has 16 residues. The germline V gene encodes CDR1 LNHDA and CDR2 SQIVND (reference sequence). V was shortened by 2 bases and J by 6 bases, with 19 bases between the two germline ends. The CDR3, as DNA: TGTGCCAGTAGTATAAGTTTTCTAGCTGTCGGAAAGACCCAGTACTTC. It encodes CASSISFLAVGKTQYF.

In this sample, this clone turned up once. This chain links TRBV27 with TRBJ1-5, with D possibly being TRBD1 (6 bases). The germline gives CDR1 MNHEY, CDR2 SMNVEV (reference sequence). Trimming took 6 bases from V and 6 from J, leaving 12 bases between them. The CDR3 contains 13 residues. The CDR3 DNA follows: TGTGCCAGCAGATCCCTCAGGGGTCAGCCCCAGCATTTT. Amino acids: CASRSLRGQPQHF.

The chain joins TRBV5-5 to TRBJ1-5; D ambiguous. The CDR3 spans 13 residues. V shed 1 base and J shed 5 bases, with 7 bases lying between them. CDR1 and CDR2 from the germline V gene are SGHKS and YYEKEE (reference sequence). The CDR3 region is CASSLWSHQPQHF. CDR3 sequence (DNA): TGTGCCAGCAGCTTGTGGAGTCATCAGCCCCAGCATTTT.

The chain recombines TRBV27 with TRBJ2-4; 9 bases line up with TRBD1. CDR1 is MNHEY and CDR2 is SMNVEV in the germline V gene (reference sequence). After removal of 6 bases from V and 1 base from J, the junction contained 7 bases not matched to a gene. The length of the CDR3 is 16 residues. CDR3 region: CASSPGTGWAKNIQYF. DNA for the CDR3: TGTGCCAGCAGCCCGGGGACAGGGTGGGCCAAAAACATTCAGTACTTC.

This rearrangement joins TRBV30 to TRBJ1-1; D gene ambiguous. Trimming stripped 1 base from V and 8 bases from J, with 8 bases between. The CDR3 contains 11 residues. CDR1 and CDR2 from the germline V gene are GTSNPN and SVGIG (reference sequence). The CDR3 reads CAWSELGEAFF. In DNA form, the CDR3 reads TGTGCCTGGAGTGAATTGGGGGAAGCTTTCTTT.

The chain recombines TRBV6-4 with TRBJ2-2; unclear D gene. The CDR3 sequence is 18 residues long. Germline CDR1 is MRHNA and CDR2 is SNTAGT. V was trimmed by 5 bases and J by 1 base, leaving 20 bases between them. The CDR3 nucleotides are TGTGCCAGCAGTACAATTTCTGCCGGAAGGGTGAACACCGGGGAGCTGTTTTTT. Its protein product is CASSTISAGRVNTGELFF.

The sample holds a few counts of this clone. The rearrangement links TRBV7-9 to TRBJ1-6; tentatively, D is TRBD1 (6 bases). V was cut by 3 bases and J by 2 bases, with 11 bases left in between. The CDR3 covers 16 residues. Germline CDR1 reads SEHNR; CDR2 reads FQNEAQ (reference sequence). Here the CDR3 DNA reads TGTGCCAGCAGCTTGAGGGGGACGCCCTATAATTCACCCCTCCACTTT. Translation gives CASSLRGTPYNSPLHF.

V is TRBV6-5 and J is TRBJ1-2, with D perhaps matching TRBD1 (5 bases). Trimming cost V 3 bases and J 0 bases, with 11 bases left between them. The germline V gene encodes CDR1 MNHEY and CDR2 SVGAGI. This CDR3 is 15 amino acids long. The CDR3 loop reads CASSYGGASNYGYTF. CDR3 DNA sequence: TGTGCCAGCAGTTATGGGGGAGCATCTAACTATGGCTACACCTTC.

This chain connects TRBV5-1 to TRBJ2-7; tentatively, D is TRBD2 (6 bases). The CDR3 has 15 residues. CDR1 is SGHRS and CDR2 is YFSETQ in the germline V gene. V was cut by 4 bases and J by 1 base, with 15 bases left in between. The CDR3 region has the DNA TGCGCCAGCAGCCCGACCGGGACTGTATCCTACGAGCAGTACTTC. Translation gives CASSPTGTVSYEQYF.

This chain joins TRBV10-3 and TRBJ2-1; D gene uncertain. V was cut by 3 bases and J by 6 bases, with 9 bases left in between. This CDR3 is 13 amino acids long. Looked up from germline, CDR1 is ENHRY and CDR2 is SYGVKD. CDR3: CAISEEPINEQFF. CDR3 in DNA: TGTGCCATCAGTGAAGAGCCCATCAATGAGCAGTTCTTC.

This clone was detected only a few times. The V call is TRBV6-5, the J call TRBJ2-7; 10 nucleotides line up with TRBD2. Germline trimming cut 5 bases from V and 5 bases from J; bases unmatched to any gene: 9. The CDR3 contains 15 residues. Germline-derived CDR1 and CDR2 are MNHEY and SVGAGI. The CDR3, as DNA: TGTGCCAGCAGTAAGGGGACTAGCGCCGGGGACGAGCAGTACTTC. It is translated as CASSKGTSAGDEQYF.

Note on this clone: Other nucleotide sequences from this sample produce the same CDR3. This chain joins TRBV7-9 and TRBJ1-1, with a tentative D call TRBD1 (6 bases). The V gene lost 1 base and the J gene lost 5 bases, with 8 bases spanning the gap. Looked up from germline, CDR1 is SEHNR and CDR2 is FQNEAQ (reference sequence). The CDR3 contains 13 residues. The CDR3 sequence is CASSLEQGTEAFF. CDR3 bases: TGTGCCAGCAGCTTAGAACAGGGTACTGAAGCTTTCTTT. The full variable domain, rest sourced from reference TRBV7-9 and TRBJ1-1, is DTGVSQNPRHKITKRGQNVTFRCDPISEHNRLYWYRQTLGQGPEFLTYFQNEAQLEKSRLLSDRFSAERPKGSFSTLEIQRTEQGDSAMYLCASSLEQGTEAFFGQGTRLTVV.

The gene calls are TRBV2 and TRBJ1-1; D unresolved. Germline CDR1 reads SNHLY; CDR2 reads FYNNEI. Trimming pared 8 bases from V and 3 bases from J, leaving 13 bases between. The CDR3 has 13 amino acids. The CDR3 DNA sequence: TGTGCCAGCGTGAAGGGCCTGTACACTGAAGCTTTCTTT. Its protein product is CASVKGLYTEAFF.

The rearrangement links TRBV7-9 to TRBJ1-5, with D uncertain. The V end lost 1 base, the J end lost 6 bases, and 4 bases lay between the germline ends. The germline gives CDR1 SEHNR, CDR2 FQNEAQ (reference sequence). This CDR3 contains 12 residues. CDR3 sequence reads: CASSLGGQPQHF. CDR3 nucleotide sequence: TGTGCCAGCAGCTTAGGTGGTCAGCCCCAGCATTTT.

This clone was picked up one time. The rearrangement links TRBV10-2 to TRBJ2-3, with 13 bases that match TRBD2. This CDR3 has 16 amino acids. Germline loops: CDR1 WSHSY, CDR2 SAAADI. Losses at the gene ends were 6 bases for V and 0 bases for J; bases not matched to a gene: 3. The CDR3 DNA sequence: TGCGCCAGCAGGGGGACTAGCGGGATTAGCACAGATACGCAGTATTTT. This gives the protein CASRGTSGISTDTQYF.

The rearrangement uses TRBV19 and TRBJ2-5; unclear D gene. Deletions cut 4 bases from V and 5 bases from J, with 8 bases between. This CDR3 spans 12 amino acids. Germline V gene sequence: CDR1 LNHDA, CDR2 SQIVND (reference sequence). For the CDR3, the DNA is TGTGCCAGTAGTACCGTCAGGGAGACCCAGTACTTC. Translating gives CASSTVRETQYF.

In this sample, this clone turned up many times. V and J are TRBV19 and TRBJ1-5; 8 nucleotides align to TRBD1. V was clipped by 4 bases and J by 2 bases; unmatched bases: 7. The germline V gene has CDR1 LNHDA and CDR2 SQIVND (reference sequence). CDR3 length equals 16 residues. CDR3: CASSTQPTGGNQPQHF. CDR3 coding DNA: TGTGCCAGTAGTACCCAACCGACAGGGGGCAATCAGCCCCAGCATTTT.

V usage is TRBV5-6 and J usage is TRBJ1-2; maybe TRBD1 (5 bases). Germline V gene data show CDR1 as SGHDT and CDR2 as YYEEEE. Trimming shortened V by 2 bases and J by 5 bases, and 22 bases separated the two germline ends. The CDR3 is 17 amino acids. CDR3 in DNA: TGTGCCAGCAGCTTATATGGCAGGGTTAGGGAGCCTTATGGCTACACCTTC. Translated: CASSLYGRVREPYGYTF.